The 25 T cell receptor beta chains below all came from one sample that was sequenced in a study of response to subunit inactivated influenza vaccine. TCRdb reprocessed the RT-PCR reads via MiXCR and lists one record per CDR3 protein. The table shows about 300,000 distinct CDR3 sequences, with 22% occurring only once. Here the sequenced sample was PBMCs from blood, taken 21 months after vaccination. The source is a man aged 45 to 75 who received an inactivated influenza vaccine.

The genes are TRBV6-2 or TRBV6-3 and TRBJ1-1; no firm D call. V was trimmed by 5 bases and J by 0 bases, leaving 7 bases between them. This CDR3 spans 13 amino acids. Germline V gene lookup returns CDR1 MNHEY and CDR2 SVGEGT. The CDR3 DNA is TGTGCCAGCAGTGATCCTATGAACACTGAAGCTTTCTTT. Protein: CASSDPMNTEAFF.

There are a few counts of this clonotype. The chain carries TRBV7-2 and TRBJ2-3; 10 bases match TRBD2. The CDR3 length is 14 residues. With 5 bases clipped from V and 3 bases from J, the junction kept 2 bases outside the gene matches. Germline V CDR1 and CDR2: SGHTA, FQGNSA. The CDR3 DNA reads as TGTGCCAGCAGCAAGACTAGCGGGACAGATACGCAGTATTTT. Translating gives CASSKTSGTDTQYF.

This clonotype was seen a few times. The chain employs TRBV14 and TRBJ1-1, with D possibly matching TRBD1 (5 bases). The germline gives CDR1 SGHDN, CDR2 FVKESK. Trimming removed 0 bases at V and 8 bases at J, with 25 bases between. The CDR3 covers 18 residues. The CDR3 sequence is CASSQDRDGLWGFEEAFF. CDR3 coding DNA: TGTGCCAGCAGCCAAGATCGGGACGGACTTTGGGGCTTCGAAGAAGCTTTCTTT.

V is TRBV5-1 and J is TRBJ2-5; tentatively, D is TRBD1 or TRBD2 (5 bases each). Germline CDR1 reads SGHRS; CDR2 reads YFSETQ. This CDR3 region has 15 residues. V lost 0 bases to trimming and J lost 5 bases, with 14 bases between them. The CDR3, as DNA: TGCGCCAGCAGCTTGGCGCAGGGAGTGGGGGAGACCCAGTACTTC. This codes for CASSLAQGVGETQYF. The full variable domain, rest sourced from reference TRBV5-1 and TRBJ2-5, is KAGVTQTPRYLIKTRGQQVTLSCSPISGHRSVSWYQQTPGQGLQFLFEYFSETQRNKGNFPGRFSGRQFSNSRSEMNVSTLELGDSALYLCASSLAQGVGETQYFGPGTRLLVL.

This clonotype showed up many times. The CDR3 DNA is TGTGCCACCAGTGAATTGGGAAGTGAGCAGTTCTTC. The encoded protein is CATSELGSEQFF. This chain links TRBV24-1 with TRBJ2-1; D is uncertain. The CDR3 is 12 residues long. V was pared by 4 bases and J by 9 bases, with 9 bases between. Germline V CDR1 and CDR2: KGHDR, SFDVKD.

This chain joins TRBV19 and TRBJ2-2; 11 bases are a match to TRBD1. Looked up from germline, CDR1 is LNHDA and CDR2 is SQIVND (reference sequence). The CDR3 loop spans 14 amino acids. The J segment lost 8 bases and the V segment lost 5 bases, leaving 4 bases of the junction unmatched. Here the CDR3 DNA reads TGTGCCAGTAGTGAGGACAGGGGGCGAGGGGAGCTGTTTTTT. This translates into CASSEDRGRGELFF. Based on the CDR3 plus reference TRBV19 and TRBJ2-2, the full variable domain is DGGITQSPKYLFRKEGQNVTLSCEQNLNHDAMYWYRQDPGQGLRLIYYSQIVNDFQKGDIAEGYSVSREKKESFPLTVTSAQKNPTAFYLCASSEDRGRGELFFGEGSRLTVL.

V and J are TRBV6-2 or TRBV6-3 and TRBJ2-6; D gene uncertain. CDR3 size: 15 residues. V dropped 8 bases and J dropped 3 bases, with 14 bases sitting between them. Germline CDR1 and CDR2: MNHEY and SVGEGT. For the CDR3, the DNA is TGTGCCAGCCTTGCGAGGCGTGATGGGGCCAACGTCCTGACTTTC. Encoded protein: CASLARRDGANVLTF.

V gene TRBV29-1 combines with J gene TRBJ2-3, with TRBD1 matching 9 bases. Trimming at V came to 4 bases and at J to 2 bases, leaving 4 bases not matched to a gene. The CDR3 runs to 14 residues. Germline V gene data show CDR1 as SQVTM and CDR2 as ANQGSEA. CDR3 protein: CSVGTGAVTDTQYF. The CDR3 DNA reads as TGCAGCGTTGGGACAGGGGCGGTCACAGATACGCAGTATTTT.

This clonotype was picked up a small number of times. CDR3 protein: CASWTEHYNEQFF. As DNA, the CDR3 is TGTGCCAGCTGGACGGAGCACTACAATGAGCAGTTCTTC. This chain links TRBV6-1 with TRBJ2-1; D is ambiguous. Germline-derived CDR1 and CDR2 are MNHNS and SASEGT. This CDR3 has 13 amino acids. V lost 8 bases and J 3 bases, leaving 11 bases between the germline ends.

This clonotype was recorded a few times. This rearrangement joins TRBV5-6 to TRBJ2-2; no clear D. V shed 0 bases and J shed 4 bases, with 19 bases lying between them. The germline V gene encodes CDR1 SGHDT and CDR2 YYEEEE. This CDR3 comprises 18 residues. The CDR3 region has the DNA TGTGCCAGCAGCTTGGACTCCCTGGACGCCTTATTCACCGGGGAGCTGTTTTTT. Its translation: CASSLDSLDALFTGELFF.

The genes are TRBV5-1 and TRBJ2-1, with no clear D. Germline V gene lookup returns CDR1 SGHRS and CDR2 YFSETQ. The CDR3 is 14 amino acids. V lost 0 bases, J lost 10 bases, and 14 bases lay in between. In nucleotides, the CDR3 is TGCGCCAGCAGCTTGGTAGTCCCGGAAGACGAGCAGTTCTTC. Protein sequence: CASSLVVPEDEQFF.

The chain uses TRBV30 and TRBJ1-3, with a possible D match to TRBD1 (6 bases). The germline V gene encodes CDR1 GTSNPN and CDR2 SVGIG (reference sequence). This CDR3 region has 16 residues. V lost 4 bases, J lost 0 bases, and 16 bases lay in between. Here the CDR3 DNA reads TGTGCCTGGACAAAACCGGGACATCCCTCTGGAAACACCATATATTTT. Protein sequence: CAWTKPGHPSGNTIYF.

This chain links TRBV6-2 or TRBV6-3 with TRBJ1-1; D may be TRBD1 (5 bases). The CDR3 has 16 residues. From germline, CDR1 is MNHEY and CDR2 SVGEGT. V was cut by 6 bases and J by 0 bases, with 17 bases left in between. The CDR3 reads CASRPSWGVMNTEAFF. CDR3 in DNA: TGTGCCAGCAGACCGTCTTGGGGGGTGATGAACACTGAAGCTTTCTTT.

This clonotype was observed many times. V gene TRBV5-1 combines with J gene TRBJ1-6; D perhaps matches TRBD1 (5 bases). CDR3 length: 15 residues. V shed 0 bases and J shed 7 bases, with 11 bases lying between them. The germline CDR1 and CDR2 sequences are SGHRS and YFSETQ. The CDR3 DNA follows: TGCGCCAGCAGCTTGGGACAGAATAAAAATTCACCCCTCCACTTT. Protein product: CASSLGQNKNSPLHF.

This chain uses TRBV10-3 with TRBJ1-2; 9 nucleotides align to TRBD1. The germline V gene has CDR1 ENHRY and CDR2 SYGVKD. This CDR3 has 15 residues. Unmatched junction bases numbered 9, after V lost 7 bases and J lost 3 bases. Here the CDR3 reads CAINKQGAGHYGYTF. CDR3 in DNA: TGTGCCATCAATAAACAGGGGGCCGGTCACTATGGCTACACCTTC.

This rearrangement joins TRBV28 to TRBJ1-1; 8 bases match TRBD1. The CDR3 extends over 14 amino acids. Germline assignment: CDR1 MDHEN and CDR2 SYDVKM. J gave up 3 bases and V 6 bases, and 6 bases lay outside the gene matches. The CDR3 sequence: CASRPTGEDTEAFF. The CDR3 DNA follows: TGTGCCAGCAGACCGACAGGGGAGGACACTGAAGCTTTCTTT.

The rearrangement links TRBV11-2 to TRBJ1-1, with D unresolved. The germline CDR1 and CDR2 sequences are SGHAT and FQNNGV. The CDR3 has 12 residues. The ends were cut back, 5 bases at V and 5 bases at J, with 9 bases in the middle. The CDR3 is CASSVQTTEAFF. In nucleotides, the CDR3 is TGTGCCAGCAGCGTACAGACAACTGAAGCTTTCTTT.

This clonotype was counted at least ten times. The rearrangement links TRBV10-3 to TRBJ1-5, with D unclear. The V gene's germline CDR1 is ENHRY and CDR2 SYGVKD. This CDR3 spans 16 amino acids. V shed 0 bases and J shed 1 base, with 10 bases lying between them. The CDR3 DNA reads TGTGCCATCAGTGAGTCCGGCCGGGGAAGCAATCAGCCCCAGCATTTT. Translation: CAISESGRGSNQPQHF.

In its sample, this clonotype was seen a few times. The V call is TRBV10-3, the J call TRBJ2-7; 7 nucleotides line up with TRBD1. From germline, CDR1 is ENHRY and CDR2 SYGVKD. This CDR3 has 14 residues. With 7 bases clipped from V and 3 bases from J, the junction kept 9 bases outside the gene matches. The DNA of the CDR3 is TGTGCCATCACCCAAAGACAGGGTCTCTACGAGCAGTACTTC. Residues: CAITQRQGLYEQYF.

The chain employs TRBV5-1 and TRBJ2-7; D is ambiguous. Trimming shortened V by 4 bases and J by 1 base, and 6 bases separated the two germline ends. Germline V CDR1 and CDR2: SGHRS, YFSETQ. The CDR3 is 12 residues long. Here the CDR3 reads CASSPNSYEQYF. The CDR3 region has the DNA TGCGCCAGCAGCCCCAATTCCTACGAGCAGTACTTC.

The chain is built from TRBV20-1 and TRBJ1-2, with unresolved D. Trimming took 3 bases from V and 1 from J, leaving 3 bases between them. Looked up from germline, CDR1 is DFQATT and CDR2 is SNEGSKA (reference sequence). The CDR3 runs 11 residues. CDR3 loop: CSASFNYGYTF. The CDR3 DNA sequence: TGCAGTGCTAGTTTTAACTATGGCTACACCTTC.

The chain carries TRBV28 and TRBJ2-7, with TRBD2 as a possible D gene (6 bases). With 2 bases removed from V and 0 bases from J, the gap between germline ends came to 11 bases. Germline CDR1 and CDR2: MDHEN and SYDVKM. The CDR3 consists of 15 residues. CDR3 coding DNA: TGTGCCAGCAGTTTAGGGGGAGGATTCTCCTACGAGCAGTACTTC. This gives the protein CASSLGGGFSYEQYF.

The chain uses TRBV14 and TRBJ2-7; D call uncertain. V lost 4 bases and J lost 7, with 14 bases in between. The CDR3 length is 13 residues. From germline, CDR1 is SGHDN and CDR2 FVKESK. Here the CDR3 DNA reads TGTGCCAGCAGCCGGGCACCCGTCGGTGAGCAGTACTTC. This codes for CASSRAPVGEQYF.

This clonotype was seen more than once but under ten times. This chain links TRBV10-2 with TRBJ2-3; D is unresolved. Looked up from germline, CDR1 is WSHSY and CDR2 is SAAADI. The CDR3 is 14 amino acids. With 4 bases removed from V and 0 bases from J, the gap between germline ends came to 8 bases. The CDR3 spells CASSGKGSTDTQYF. The CDR3 DNA follows: TGCGCCAGCAGTGGGAAGGGCAGCACAGATACGCAGTATTTT.

In its sample, this clonotype was seen many times. The chain is built from TRBV28 and TRBJ2-5; D may be TRBD2 (6 bases). Trimming took 0 bases from V and 4 from J, leaving 6 bases between them. The CDR3 consists of 13 residues. The germline CDR1 and CDR2 sequences are MDHEN and SYDVKM. The CDR3 loop reads CASSLWGGETQYF. CDR3 bases: TGTGCCAGCAGTTTATGGGGAGGAGAGACCCAGTACTTC.